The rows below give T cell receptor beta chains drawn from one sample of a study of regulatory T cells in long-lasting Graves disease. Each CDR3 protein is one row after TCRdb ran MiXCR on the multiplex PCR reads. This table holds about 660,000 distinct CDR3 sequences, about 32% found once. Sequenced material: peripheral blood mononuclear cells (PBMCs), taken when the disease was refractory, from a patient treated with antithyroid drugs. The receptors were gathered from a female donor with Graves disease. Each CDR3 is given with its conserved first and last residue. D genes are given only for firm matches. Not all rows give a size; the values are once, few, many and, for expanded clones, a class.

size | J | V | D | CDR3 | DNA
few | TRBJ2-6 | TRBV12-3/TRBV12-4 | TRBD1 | CASSLRYRGDSGANVLTF | TGTGCCAGCAGTTTAAGGTACAGGGGTGACTCTGGGGCCAACGTCCTGACTTTC
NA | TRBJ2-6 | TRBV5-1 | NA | CASSPESGANVLTF | TGCGCCAGCAGCCCGGAATCTGGGGCCAACGTCCTGACTTTC
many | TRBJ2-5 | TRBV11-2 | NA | CASSSTSMETQYF | TGTGCCAGCAGCTCTACGTCAATGGAGACCCAGTACTTC
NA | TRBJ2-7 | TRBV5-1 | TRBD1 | CASSFGPGGTYEQYF | TGCGCCAGCAGCTTTGGGCCAGGGGGCACCTACGAGCAGTACTTC
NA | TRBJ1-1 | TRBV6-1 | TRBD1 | CASSTRRMVPGQGNTEAFF | TGTGCCAGCAGCACTCGGAGGATGGTCCCGGGACAGGGGAACACTGAAGCTTTCTTT
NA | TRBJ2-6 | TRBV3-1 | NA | CASSARGPGANVLTF | TGTGCCAGCAGCGCCCGGGGGCCTGGGGCCAACGTCCTGACTTTC
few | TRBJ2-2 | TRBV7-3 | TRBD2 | CASSLKASGNFYTGELFF | TGTGCCAGCAGCTTAAAGGCTAGCGGGAATTTCTACACCGGGGAGCTGTTTTTT
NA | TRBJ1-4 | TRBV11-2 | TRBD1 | CASSLAGQGWEKLFF | TGTGCCAGCAGCCTTGCGGGACAGGGGTGGGAAAAACTGTTTTTT
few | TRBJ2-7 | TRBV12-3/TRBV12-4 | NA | CASSRFAYEQYF | TGTGCCAGCTCCCGCTTCGCCTACGAGCAGTACTTC
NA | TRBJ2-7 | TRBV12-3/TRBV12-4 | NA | CASSSGRGVTYEQYF | TGTGCCAGCAGTTCGGGCAGGGGGGTCACCTACGAGCAGTACTTC
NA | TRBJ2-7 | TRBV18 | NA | CASSSDSGNEQYF | TGTGCCAGCTCGTCCGACTCGGGGAACGAGCAGTACTTC
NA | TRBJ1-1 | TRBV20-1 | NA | CSAPGERVTEAFF | TGCAGTGCCCCGGGCGAGAGAGTAACTGAAGCTTTCTTT
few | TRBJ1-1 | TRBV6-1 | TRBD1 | CASRRGGWDRGNEAFF | TGTGCCAGCAGACGCGGGGGTTGGGACAGGGGGAATGAAGCTTTCTTT
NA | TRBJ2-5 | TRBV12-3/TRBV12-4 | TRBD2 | CASRASGRGGETQYF | TGTGCCAGCAGGGCGAGCGGGAGGGGGGGGGAGACCCAGTACTTC
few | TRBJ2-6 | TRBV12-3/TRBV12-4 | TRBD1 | CASSPLRTGATGANVLTF | TGTGCCAGCAGTCCATTAAGGACAGGGGCTACCGGGGCCAACGTCCTGACTTTC
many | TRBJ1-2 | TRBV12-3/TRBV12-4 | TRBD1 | CASSFSDRDRDYTF | TGTGCCAGCAGTTTTTCCGACAGGGACCGTGACTACACCTTC
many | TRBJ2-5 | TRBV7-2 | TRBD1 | CASSLVDRAQETQYF | TGTGCCAGCAGCTTAGTCGACAGGGCGCAAGAGACCCAGTACTTC
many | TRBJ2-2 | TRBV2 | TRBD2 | CASSESGPLAGVDTGELFF | TGTGCCAGCAGTGAATCGGGGCCACTAGCGGGTGTGGACACCGGGGAGCTGTTTTTT
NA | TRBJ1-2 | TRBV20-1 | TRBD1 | CSAEDRDSSGYTF | TGCAGTGCCGAAGACAGGGATTCGTCTGGCTACACCTTC
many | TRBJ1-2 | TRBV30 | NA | CAWSDQGGYTF | TGTGCCTGGAGTGATCAGGGAGGCTACACCTTC
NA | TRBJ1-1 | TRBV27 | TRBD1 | CASSMTGGGGGTEAFF | TGTGCCAGCAGTATGACAGGGGGCGGCGGCGGCACTGAAGCTTTCTTT
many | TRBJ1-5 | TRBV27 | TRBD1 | CASSDRVGNQPQHF | TGTGCCAGCAGTGACAGGGTTGGCAATCAGCCCCAGCATTTT
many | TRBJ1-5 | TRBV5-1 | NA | CASSPDGHSNQPQHF | TGCGCCAGCAGCCCGGACGGACATAGCAATCAGCCCCAGCATTTT
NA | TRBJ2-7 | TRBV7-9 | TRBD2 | CASSVAPRLAGMWLTYEQYF | TGTGCCAGCAGCGTAGCTCCGAGACTAGCGGGGATGTGGCTCACCTACGAGCAGTACTTC
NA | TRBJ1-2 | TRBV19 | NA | CASSSALGSDTRGYTF | TGTGCCAGTAGTTCAGCGCTGGGGTCGGACACCAGGGGCTACACCTTC
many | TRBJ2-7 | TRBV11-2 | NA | CASSPRPNYEQYF | TGTGCCAGCAGCCCCCGGCCAAATTACGAGCAGTACTTC
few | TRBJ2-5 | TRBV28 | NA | CASSYRARETQYF | TGTGCCAGCAGTTACAGGGCTCGAGAGACCCAGTACTTC
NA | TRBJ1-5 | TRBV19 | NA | CASSIGTRTVDPQPQHF | TGTGCCAGTAGTATTGGAACCCGGACAGTGGATCCTCAGCCCCAGCATTTT
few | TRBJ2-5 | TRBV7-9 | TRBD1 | CASSDWTGGDETQYF | TGTGCCAGCAGCGATTGGACAGGGGGCGACGAGACCCAGTACTTC
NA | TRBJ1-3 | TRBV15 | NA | CATSRDGRSSGNTIYF | TGTGCCACCAGCAGAGATGGTAGAAGCTCTGGAAACACCATATATTTT
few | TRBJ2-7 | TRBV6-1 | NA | CASTEPGTLDEQYF | TGTGCCAGCACCGAACCAGGGACCCTTGACGAGCAGTACTTC
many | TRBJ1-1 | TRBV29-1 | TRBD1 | CSVDGTGWGTEAFF | TGCAGCGTTGACGGGACAGGATGGGGCACTGAAGCTTTCTTT
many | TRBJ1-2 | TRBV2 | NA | CASSRQSVDGYTF | TGTGCCAGCAGCCGACAGTCGGTGGATGGCTACACCTTC
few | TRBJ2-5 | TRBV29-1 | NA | CSVEFTDSQETQYF | TGCAGCGTTGAATTTACAGATTCTCAAGAGACCCAGTACTTC
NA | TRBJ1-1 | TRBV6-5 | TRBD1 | CASSYGVGQGFTEAFF | TGTGCCAGCAGTTATGGAGTGGGACAGGGGTTCACTGAAGCTTTCTTT
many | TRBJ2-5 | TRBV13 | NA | CASSPGSRYGETQYF | TGTGCCAGCAGCCCGGGGTCGAGGTATGGGGAGACCCAGTACTTC
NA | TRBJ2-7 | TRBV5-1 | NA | CASSLEPGLTYEQYF | TGCGCCAGCAGTCTAGAACCGGGACTTACCTACGAGCAGTACTTC
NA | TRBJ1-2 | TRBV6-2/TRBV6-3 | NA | CASSYFGGRATYGYTF | TGTGCCAGCAGTTACTTTGGCGGCAGGGCAACTTATGGCTACACCTTC
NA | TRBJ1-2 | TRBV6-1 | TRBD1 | CASSELSGQPFDGYTF | TGTGCCAGCAGTGAGCTCTCGGGACAGCCTTTTGATGGCTACACCTTC